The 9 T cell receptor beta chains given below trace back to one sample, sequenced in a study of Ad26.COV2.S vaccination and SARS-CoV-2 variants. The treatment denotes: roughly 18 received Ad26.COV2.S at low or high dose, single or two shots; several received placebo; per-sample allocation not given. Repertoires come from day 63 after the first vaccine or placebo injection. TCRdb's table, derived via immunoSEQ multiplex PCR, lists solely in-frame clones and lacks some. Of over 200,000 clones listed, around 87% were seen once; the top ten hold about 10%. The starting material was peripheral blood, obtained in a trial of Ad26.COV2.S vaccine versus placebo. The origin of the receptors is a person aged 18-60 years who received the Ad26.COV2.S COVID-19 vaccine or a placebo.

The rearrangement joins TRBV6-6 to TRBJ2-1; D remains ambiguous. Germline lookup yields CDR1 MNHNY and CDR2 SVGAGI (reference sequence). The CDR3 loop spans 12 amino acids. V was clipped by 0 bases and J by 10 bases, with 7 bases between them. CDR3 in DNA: TGTGCCAGCAGTTACTCTACCGGGGAGCAGTTCTTC. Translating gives CASSYSTGEQFF.

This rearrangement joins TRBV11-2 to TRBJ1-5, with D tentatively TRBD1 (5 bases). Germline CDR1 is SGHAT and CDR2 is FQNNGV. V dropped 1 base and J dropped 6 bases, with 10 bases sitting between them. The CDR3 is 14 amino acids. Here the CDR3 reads CASSLALGGQPQHF. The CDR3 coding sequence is TGTGCCAGCAGCTTAGCCCTCGGGGGTCAGCCCCAGCATTTT.

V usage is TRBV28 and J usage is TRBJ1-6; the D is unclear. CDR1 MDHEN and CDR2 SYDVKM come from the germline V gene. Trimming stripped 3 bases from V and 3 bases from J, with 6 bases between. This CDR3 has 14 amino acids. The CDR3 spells CASSFGRYNSPLHF. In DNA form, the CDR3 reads TGTGCCAGCAGTTTCGGACGCTATAATTCACCCCTCCACTTT.

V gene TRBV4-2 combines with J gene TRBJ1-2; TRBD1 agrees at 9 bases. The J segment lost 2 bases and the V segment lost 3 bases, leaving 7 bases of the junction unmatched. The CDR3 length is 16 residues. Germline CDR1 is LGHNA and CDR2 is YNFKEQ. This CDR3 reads CASSQGLDRGNYGYTF. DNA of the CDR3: TGTGCCAGCAGCCAGGGCCTGGACAGGGGAAACTATGGCTACACCTTC.

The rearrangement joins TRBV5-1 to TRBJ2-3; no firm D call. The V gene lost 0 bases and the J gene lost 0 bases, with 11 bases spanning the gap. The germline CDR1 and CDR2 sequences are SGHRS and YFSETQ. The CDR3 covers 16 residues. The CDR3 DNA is TGCGCCAGCAGCTTGGGGAGTTCTACTAGCACAGATACGCAGTATTTT. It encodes CASSLGSSTSTDTQYF.

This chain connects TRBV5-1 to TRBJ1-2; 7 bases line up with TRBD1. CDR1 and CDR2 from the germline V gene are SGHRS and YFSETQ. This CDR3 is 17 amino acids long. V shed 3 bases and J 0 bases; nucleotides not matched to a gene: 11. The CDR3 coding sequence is TGCGCCAGCAGCTCTAGGGACAGAGGCAGAGCTAACTATGGCTACACCTTC. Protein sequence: CASSSRDRGRANYGYTF.

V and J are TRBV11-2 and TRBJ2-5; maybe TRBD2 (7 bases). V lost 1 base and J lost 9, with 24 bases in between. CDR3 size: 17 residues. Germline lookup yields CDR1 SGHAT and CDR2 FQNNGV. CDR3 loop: CASSLVGEGVTSGAQYF. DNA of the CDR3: TGTGCCAGCAGCTTAGTAGGGGAGGGGGTGACCTCTGGGGCCCAGTACTTC.

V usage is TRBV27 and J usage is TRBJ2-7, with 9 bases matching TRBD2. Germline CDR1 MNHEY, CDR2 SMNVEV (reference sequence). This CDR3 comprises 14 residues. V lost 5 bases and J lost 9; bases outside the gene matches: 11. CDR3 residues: CASSPGTSLTRQYF. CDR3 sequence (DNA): TGTGCCAGCAGTCCCGGGACTAGCCTGACGAGGCAGTACTTC.

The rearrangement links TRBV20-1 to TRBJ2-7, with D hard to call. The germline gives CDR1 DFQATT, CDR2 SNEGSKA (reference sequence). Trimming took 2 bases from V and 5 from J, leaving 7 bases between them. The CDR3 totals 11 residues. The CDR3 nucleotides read TGCAGTGCTAGAAGGGTGGACGAGCAGTACTTC. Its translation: CSARRVDEQYF.